Reported below is one T cell receptor beta chain. Its antigen is as yet unknown. The data were taken from a study of T-cell memory formation after mild COVID-19. Notes on the study in general: Clones shrinking between day 15 and 85 showed a balanced CD4/CD8 split, and those that grew later tilted toward CD4+.

TCR alpha and TCR beta cDNA libraries carrying sample barcodes and UMIs were produced by 5'RACE using constant-segment primers. Each CDR3 protein is one row after TCRdb ran MiXCR on the 5' RACE reads. The sample contains about 160,000 distinct CDR3 sequences, about a third of which appear only once. The specimen sequenced was PBMCs or a T cell subset sorted from them (not recorded which). The clonotype originates from an adult woman who had mild COVID-19 (a few samples of this study predate the infection). Cell type and time point are not known.

For the CDR3, the DNA is TGTGCCAGCAGACTACAGGGGCCTCAGGCTTTCTTT. Protein sequence: CASRLQGPQAFF. V and J are TRBV7-9 and TRBJ1-1; TRBD1 aligns across 7 bases. V lost 6 bases, J lost 11 bases, and 9 bases stayed unmatched. CDR3 length: 12 residues. Germline lookup yields CDR1 SEHNR and CDR2 FQNEAQ (reference sequence).